The TCR beta chain under discussion was sequenced for a study of identical twins. The length of the CDR3 is 13 residues. Germline CDR1 is DFQATT and CDR2 is SNEGSKA (reference sequence). The V end was cut by 2 bases, the J end by 11 bases, with 19 bases between. Donors uniformly comprised healthy Caucasians. Findings and limits, study-wide: Out-of-frame alpha sequences that twins shared showed excess low generation probability. In monozygotic twins, models underestimated the sharing of out-of-frame TCR alpha.

TCRdb reanalysed the 5' RACE reads using MiXCR and keeps one entry per CDR3 protein. The repertoire holds about 260,000 distinct CDR3 sequences, with about 7% as singletons. Remarks on this clonotype: Its antigen is not known.

These data were also filed under a second study, of yellow fever vaccine responses in identical twins.

This clonotype was sampled from a woman younger than 35 in good health. The sample was memory (CD45RO+) T cells sorted from blood. J is TRBJ2-7 and V is TRBV20-1; D possibly corresponds to TRBD1 (6 bases). The CDR3 is CSARPISGEREYF. In nucleotides, the CDR3 is TGCAGTGCTAGACCAATATCAGGGGAAAGGGAGTACTTC.